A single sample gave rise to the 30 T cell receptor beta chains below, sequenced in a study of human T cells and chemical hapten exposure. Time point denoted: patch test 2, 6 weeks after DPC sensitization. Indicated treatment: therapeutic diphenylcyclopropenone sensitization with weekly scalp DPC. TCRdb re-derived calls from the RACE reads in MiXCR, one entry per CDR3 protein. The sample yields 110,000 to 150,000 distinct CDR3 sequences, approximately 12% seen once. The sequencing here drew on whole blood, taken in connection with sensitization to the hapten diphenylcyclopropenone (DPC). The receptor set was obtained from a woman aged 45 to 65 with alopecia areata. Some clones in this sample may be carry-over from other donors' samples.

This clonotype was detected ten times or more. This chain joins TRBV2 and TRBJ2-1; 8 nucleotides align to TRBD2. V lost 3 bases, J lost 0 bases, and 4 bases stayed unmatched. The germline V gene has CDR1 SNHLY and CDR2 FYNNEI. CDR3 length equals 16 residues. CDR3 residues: CASSDWRGDSYNEQFF. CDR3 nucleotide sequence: TGTGCCAGCAGTGACTGGCGGGGGGACTCCTACAATGAGCAGTTCTTC.

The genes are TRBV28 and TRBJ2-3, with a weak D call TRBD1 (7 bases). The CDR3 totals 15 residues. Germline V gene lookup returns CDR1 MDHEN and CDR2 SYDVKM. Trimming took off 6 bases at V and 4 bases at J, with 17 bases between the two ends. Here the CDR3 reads CASRPQGRLADTQYF. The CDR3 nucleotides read TGTGCCAGCAGGCCACAGGGGAGGTTGGCAGATACGCAGTATTTT.

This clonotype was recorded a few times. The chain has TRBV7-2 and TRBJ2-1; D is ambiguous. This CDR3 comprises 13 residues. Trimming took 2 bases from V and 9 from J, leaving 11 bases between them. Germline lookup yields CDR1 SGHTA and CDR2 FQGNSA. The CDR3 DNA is TGTGCCAGCAGCTTAAGTGAGCTCGGTGAGCAGTTCTTC. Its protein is CASSLSELGEQFF.

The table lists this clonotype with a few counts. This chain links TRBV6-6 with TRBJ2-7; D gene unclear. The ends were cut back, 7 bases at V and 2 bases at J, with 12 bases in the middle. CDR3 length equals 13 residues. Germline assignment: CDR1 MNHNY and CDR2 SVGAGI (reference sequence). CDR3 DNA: TGTGCCAGCAATAAAGGATTGACCTACGAGCAGTACTTC. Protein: CASNKGLTYEQYF.

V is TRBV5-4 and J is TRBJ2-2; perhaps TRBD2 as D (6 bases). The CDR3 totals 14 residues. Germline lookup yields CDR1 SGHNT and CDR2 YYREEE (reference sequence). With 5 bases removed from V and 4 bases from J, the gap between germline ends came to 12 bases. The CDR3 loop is CASSRISGTGELFF. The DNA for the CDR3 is TGTGCCAGCAGTCGGATTAGCGGCACCGGGGAGCTGTTTTTT.

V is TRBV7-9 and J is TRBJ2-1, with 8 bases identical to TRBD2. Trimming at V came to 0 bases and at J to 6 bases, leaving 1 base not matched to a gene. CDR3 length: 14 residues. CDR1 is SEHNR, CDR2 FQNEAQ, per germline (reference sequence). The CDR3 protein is CASSLATSANEQFF. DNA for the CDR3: TGTGCCAGCAGCTTAGCGACTAGCGCCAATGAGCAGTTCTTC.

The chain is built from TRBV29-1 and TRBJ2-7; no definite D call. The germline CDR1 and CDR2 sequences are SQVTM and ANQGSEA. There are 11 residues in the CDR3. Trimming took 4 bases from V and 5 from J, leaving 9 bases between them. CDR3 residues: CSVGRQNEQYF. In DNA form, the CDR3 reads TGCAGCGTTGGTAGGCAAAACGAGCAGTACTTC.

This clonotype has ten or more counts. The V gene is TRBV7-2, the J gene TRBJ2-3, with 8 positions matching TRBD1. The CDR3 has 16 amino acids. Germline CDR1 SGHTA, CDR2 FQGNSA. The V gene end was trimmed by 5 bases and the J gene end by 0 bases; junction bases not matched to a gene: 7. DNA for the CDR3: TGTGCCAGCAGCGCCAGACAGGGGCGTAGCACAGATACGCAGTATTTT. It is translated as CASSARQGRSTDTQYF.

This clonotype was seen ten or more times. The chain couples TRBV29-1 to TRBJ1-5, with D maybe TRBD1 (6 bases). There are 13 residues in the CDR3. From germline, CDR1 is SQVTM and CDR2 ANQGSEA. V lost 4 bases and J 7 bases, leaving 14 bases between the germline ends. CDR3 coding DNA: TGCAGCGTTGCGGACAGTGGGAGCCAGCCCCAGCATTTT. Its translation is CSVADSGSQPQHF.

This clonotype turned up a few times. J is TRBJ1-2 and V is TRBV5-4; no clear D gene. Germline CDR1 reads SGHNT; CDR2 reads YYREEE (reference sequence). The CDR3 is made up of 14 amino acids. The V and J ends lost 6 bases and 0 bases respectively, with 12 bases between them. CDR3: CASTSGRANYGYTF. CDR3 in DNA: TGTGCCAGCACCTCGGGTAGGGCTAACTATGGCTACACCTTC.

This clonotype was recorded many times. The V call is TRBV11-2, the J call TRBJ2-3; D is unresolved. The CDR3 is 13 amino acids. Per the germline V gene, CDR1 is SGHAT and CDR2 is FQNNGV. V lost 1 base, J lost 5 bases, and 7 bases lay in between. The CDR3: CASSLGLRDTQYF. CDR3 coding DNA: TGTGCCAGCAGCTTAGGCCTCAGAGATACGCAGTATTTT.

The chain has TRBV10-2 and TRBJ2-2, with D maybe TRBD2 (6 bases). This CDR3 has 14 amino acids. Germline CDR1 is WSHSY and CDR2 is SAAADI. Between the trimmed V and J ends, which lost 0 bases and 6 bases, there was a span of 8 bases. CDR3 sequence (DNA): TGCGCCAGCAGTGAGTCAGGCGGGGCCGGGGAGCTGTTTTTT. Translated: CASSESGGAGELFF.

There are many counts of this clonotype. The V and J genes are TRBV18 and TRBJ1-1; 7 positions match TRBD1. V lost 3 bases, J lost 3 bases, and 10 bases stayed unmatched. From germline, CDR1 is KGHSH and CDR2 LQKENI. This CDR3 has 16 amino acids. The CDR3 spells CASSPRQGIGDTEAFF. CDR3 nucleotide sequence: TGTGCCAGCTCACCCCGACAGGGAATTGGGGACACTGAAGCTTTCTTT.

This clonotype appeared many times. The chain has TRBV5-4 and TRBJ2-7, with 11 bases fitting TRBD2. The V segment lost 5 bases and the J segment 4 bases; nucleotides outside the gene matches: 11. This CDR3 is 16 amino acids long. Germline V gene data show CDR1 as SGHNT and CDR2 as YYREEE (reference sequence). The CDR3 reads CASSKGPGLADYEQYF. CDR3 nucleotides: TGTGCCAGCAGTAAAGGGCCGGGACTAGCGGATTACGAGCAGTACTTC.

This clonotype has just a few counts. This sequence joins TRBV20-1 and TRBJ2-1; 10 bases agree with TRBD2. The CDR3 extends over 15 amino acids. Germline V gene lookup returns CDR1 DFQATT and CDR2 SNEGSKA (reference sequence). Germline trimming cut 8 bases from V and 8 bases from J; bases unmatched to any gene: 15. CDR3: CSPTRSGTSVDEQFF. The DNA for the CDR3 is TGCAGTCCAACACGATCGGGGACTAGCGTCGATGAGCAGTTCTTC.

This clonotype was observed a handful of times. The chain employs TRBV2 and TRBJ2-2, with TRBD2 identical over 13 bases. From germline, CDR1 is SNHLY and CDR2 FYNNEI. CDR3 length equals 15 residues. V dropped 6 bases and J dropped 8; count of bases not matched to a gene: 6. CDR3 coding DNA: TGTGCCAGCAGGCGGACTAGCGGGAGTGCGGGGGAGCTGTTTTTT. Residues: CASRRTSGSAGELFF.

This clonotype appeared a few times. The DNA for the CDR3 is TGTGCCAGCGGGACAGTAGGCTACGAGCAGTACTTC. The encoded protein is CASGTVGYEQYF. The V call is TRBV12-3 or TRBV12-4, the J call TRBJ2-7; 7 bases fit TRBD1. Trimming cost V 8 bases and J 3 bases; bases outside gene matches: 4. This CDR3 region has 12 residues.

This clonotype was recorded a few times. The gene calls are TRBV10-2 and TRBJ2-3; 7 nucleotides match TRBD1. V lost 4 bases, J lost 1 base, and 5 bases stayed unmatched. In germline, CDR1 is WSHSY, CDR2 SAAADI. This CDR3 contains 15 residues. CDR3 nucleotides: TGCGCCAGCAGTGCGGACAGGCTACGCACAGATACGCAGTATTTT. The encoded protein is CASSADRLRTDTQYF.

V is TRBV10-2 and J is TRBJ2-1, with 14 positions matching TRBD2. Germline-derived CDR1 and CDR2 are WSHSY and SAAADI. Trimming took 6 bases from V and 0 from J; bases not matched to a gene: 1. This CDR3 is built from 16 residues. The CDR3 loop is CASSGTSGSSYNEQFF. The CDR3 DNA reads TGCGCCAGCAGCGGGACTAGCGGGAGCTCCTACAATGAGCAGTTCTTC.

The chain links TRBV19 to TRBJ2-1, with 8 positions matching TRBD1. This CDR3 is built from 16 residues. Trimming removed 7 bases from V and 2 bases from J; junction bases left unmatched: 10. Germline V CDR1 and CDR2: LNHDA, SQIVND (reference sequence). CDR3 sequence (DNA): TGTGCCAGTATGAGTGATGGACAGGGTACCTACAATGAGCAGTTCTTC. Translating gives CASMSDGQGTYNEQFF.

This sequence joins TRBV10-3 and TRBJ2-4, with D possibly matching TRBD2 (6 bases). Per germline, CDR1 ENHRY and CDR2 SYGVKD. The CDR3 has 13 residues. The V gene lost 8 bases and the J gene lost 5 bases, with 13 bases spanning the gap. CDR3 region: CAIGGVRENIQYF. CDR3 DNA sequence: TGTGCCATCGGCGGGGTTCGGGAAAACATTCAGTACTTC.

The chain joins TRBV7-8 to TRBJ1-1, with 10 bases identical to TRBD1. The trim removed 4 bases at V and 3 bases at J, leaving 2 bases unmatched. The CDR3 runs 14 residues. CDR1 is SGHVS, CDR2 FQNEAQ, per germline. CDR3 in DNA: TGTGCCAGCAGCTCGGACAGGGGGGACACTGAAGCTTTCTTT. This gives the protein CASSSDRGDTEAFF.

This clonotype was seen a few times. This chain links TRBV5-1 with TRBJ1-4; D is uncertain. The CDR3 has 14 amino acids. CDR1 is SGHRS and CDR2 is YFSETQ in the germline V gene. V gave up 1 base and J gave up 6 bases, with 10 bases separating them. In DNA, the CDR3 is TGCGCCAGCAGCTTGAAAGGGTATGATGAAAAACTGTTTTTT. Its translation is CASSLKGYDEKLFF.

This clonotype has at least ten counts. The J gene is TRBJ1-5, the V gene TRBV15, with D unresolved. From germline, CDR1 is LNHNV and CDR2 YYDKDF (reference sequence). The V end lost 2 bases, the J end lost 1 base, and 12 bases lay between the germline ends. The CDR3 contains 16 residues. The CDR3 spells CATSRRFGVSNQPQHF. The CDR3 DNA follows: TGTGCCACCAGCAGACGGTTCGGGGTAAGCAATCAGCCCCAGCATTTT.

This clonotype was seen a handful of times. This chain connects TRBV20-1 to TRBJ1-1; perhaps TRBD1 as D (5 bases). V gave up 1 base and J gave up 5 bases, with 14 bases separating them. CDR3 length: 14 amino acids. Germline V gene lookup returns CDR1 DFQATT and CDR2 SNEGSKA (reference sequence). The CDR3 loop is CSARVGRGETEAFF. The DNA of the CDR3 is TGCAGTGCTAGAGTAGGGCGAGGGGAAACTGAAGCTTTCTTT.

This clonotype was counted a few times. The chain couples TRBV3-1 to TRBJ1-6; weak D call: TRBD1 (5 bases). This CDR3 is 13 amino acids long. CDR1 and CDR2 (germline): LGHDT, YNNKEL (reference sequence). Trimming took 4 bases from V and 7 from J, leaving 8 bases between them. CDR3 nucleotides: TGTGCCAGCAGCCCGGCAGGGAATTCACCCCTCCACTTT. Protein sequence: CASSPAGNSPLHF. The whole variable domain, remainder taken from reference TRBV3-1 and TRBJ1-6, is DTAVSQTPKYLVTQMGNDKSIKCEQNLGHDTMYWYKQDSKKFLKIMFSYNNKELIINETVPNRFSPKSPDKAHLNLHINSLELGDSAVYFCASSPAGNSPLHFGNGTRLTVT.

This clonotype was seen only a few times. CDR3 in amino acids: CSATTGTGPYNSPLHF. The CDR3 DNA reads as TGCAGTGCGACAACCGGGACAGGGCCTTATAATTCACCCCTCCACTTT. The genes are TRBV20-1 and TRBJ1-6; 9 nucleotides match TRBD1. The CDR3 sequence is 16 residues long. The V and J ends lost 6 bases and 4 bases, in that order; junction bases with no gene match: 10. Germline values: CDR1 DFQATT, CDR2 SNEGSKA (reference sequence).

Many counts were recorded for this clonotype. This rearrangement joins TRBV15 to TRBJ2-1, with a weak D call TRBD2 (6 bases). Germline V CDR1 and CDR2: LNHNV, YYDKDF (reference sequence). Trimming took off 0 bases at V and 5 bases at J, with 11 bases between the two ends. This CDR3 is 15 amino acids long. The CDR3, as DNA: TGTGCCACCAGCAGAGATGTGGGGGGTGACAATGAGCAGTTCTTC. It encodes CATSRDVGGDNEQFF. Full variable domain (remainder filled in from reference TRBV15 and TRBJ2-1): DAMVIQNPRYQVTQFGKPVTLSCSQTLNHNVMYWYQQKSSQAPKLLFHYYDKDFNNEADTPDNFQSRRPNTSFCFLDIRSPGLGDTAMYLCATSRDVGGDNEQFFGPGTRLTVL.

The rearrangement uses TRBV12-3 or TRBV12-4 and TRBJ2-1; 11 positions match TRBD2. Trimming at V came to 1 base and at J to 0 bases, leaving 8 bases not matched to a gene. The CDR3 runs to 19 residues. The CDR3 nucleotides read TGTGCCAGCAGTTTAGTTGGACTAGCGGGCGATAGCTCCTACAATGAGCAGTTCTTC. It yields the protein CASSLVGLAGDSSYNEQFF.

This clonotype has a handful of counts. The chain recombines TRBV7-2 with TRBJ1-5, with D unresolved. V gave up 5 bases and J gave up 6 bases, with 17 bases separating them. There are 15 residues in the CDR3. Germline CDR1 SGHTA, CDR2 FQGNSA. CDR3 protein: CASSPGLGPGQPQHF. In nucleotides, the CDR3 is TGTGCCAGCAGCCCCGGATTAGGGCCGGGTCAGCCCCAGCATTTT.